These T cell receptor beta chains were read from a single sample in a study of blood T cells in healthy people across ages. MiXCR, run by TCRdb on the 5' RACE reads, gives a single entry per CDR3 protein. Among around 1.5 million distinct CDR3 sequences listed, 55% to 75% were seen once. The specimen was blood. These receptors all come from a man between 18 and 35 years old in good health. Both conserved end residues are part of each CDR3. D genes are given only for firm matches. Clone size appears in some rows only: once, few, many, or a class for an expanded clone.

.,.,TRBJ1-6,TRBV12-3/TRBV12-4,CASSFETGGSYNSPLHF,TGTGCCAGCAGTTTCGAGACCGGGGGCTCCTATAATTCACCCCTCCACTTT
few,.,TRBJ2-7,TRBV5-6,CASSFGSGTYEQYF,TGTGCCAGCAGCTTTGGCAGCGGTACCTACGAGCAGTACTTC
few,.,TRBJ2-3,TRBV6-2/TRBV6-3,CASSTGLNTQYF,TGTGCCAGCAGTACAGGGTTGAATACGCAGTATTTT
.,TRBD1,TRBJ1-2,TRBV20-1,CSARYTGDYGYTF,TGCAGTGCTAGATACACAGGGGACTATGGCTACACCTTC
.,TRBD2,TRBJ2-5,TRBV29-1,CSVDQARAGEQYF,TGCAGCGTTGATCAGGCACGAGCGGGAGAGCAGTACTTC
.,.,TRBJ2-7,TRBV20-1,CSARAVSDRSYEQYF,TGCAGTGCTAGAGCGGTTAGTGACAGAAGCTACGAGCAGTACTTC
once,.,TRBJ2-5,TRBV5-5,CASSPVEGKDPQETQYF,TGTGCCAGCAGCCCGGTCGAAGGCAAAGACCCACAAGAGACCCAGTACTTC
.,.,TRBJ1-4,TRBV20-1,CSALEATNEKLFF,TGCAGTGCCCTCGAGGCAACTAATGAAAAACTGTTTTTT
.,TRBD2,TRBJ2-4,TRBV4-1,CASSPGRGDPLYLRWAVDIQYF,TGCGCCAGCAGCCCAGGGCGGGGGGACCCGTTATACCTGAGGTGGGCGGTTGACATTCAGTACTTC
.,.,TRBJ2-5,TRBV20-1,CSAIDPGTGLNEQYF,TGCAGTGCTATAGACCCAGGAACAGGGCTCAATGAGCAGTACTTC
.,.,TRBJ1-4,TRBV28,CASSPWTATNEKLFF,TGTGCCAGCAGTCCCTGGACGGCAACTAATGAAAAGCTGTTTTTT
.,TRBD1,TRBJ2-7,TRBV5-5,CASSRTGADEQYF,TGTGCCAGCAGCCGGACAGGGGCCGACGAGCAGTACTTC
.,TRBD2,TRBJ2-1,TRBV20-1,CSARTFPSGGMREQFF,TGCAGTGCTAGAACCTTCCCTAGCGGGGGGATGCGTGAGCAGTTCTTC
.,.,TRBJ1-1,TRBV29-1,CSVDGQGTNTEAFF,TGCAGCGTTGATGGGCAGGGGACGAACACTGAAGCTTTCTTT
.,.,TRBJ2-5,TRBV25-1,CASSGSNRVGETQYF,TGTGCCAGCAGTGGATCCAACAGGGTTGGGGAGACCCAGTACTTC
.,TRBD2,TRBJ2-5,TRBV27,CASSSGLAGPQPETQYF,TGTGCCAGCAGTTCTGGACTAGCGGGACCCCAACCGGAGACCCAGTACTTC
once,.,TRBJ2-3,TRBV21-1,CASRPRGTTDTQYF,TGTGCCAGCCGCCCCCGGGGGACGACAGATACGCAGTATTTT
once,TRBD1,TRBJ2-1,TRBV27,CASSLQNPGQGVDEQFF,TGTGCCAGCAGTTTACAGAACCCGGGACAGGGGGTCGATGAGCAGTTCTTC
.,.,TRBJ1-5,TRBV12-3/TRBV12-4,CASSLGLGRGYSNQPQHF,TGTGCCAGCAGTTTAGGTCTGGGGAGGGGGTATAGCAATCAGCCCCAGCATTTT
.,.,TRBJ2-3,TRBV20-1,CSPGGPGGRQYF,TGCAGTCCTGGGGGCCCCGGAGGAAGGCAGTATTTT
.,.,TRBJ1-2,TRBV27,CASSYEGRSGYTF,TGTGCCAGCAGTTACGAGGGCCGCTCTGGCTACACCTTC
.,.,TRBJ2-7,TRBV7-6,CASSFGTFYEQYF,TGTGCCAGCAGCTTCGGGACTTTCTACGAGCAGTACTTC
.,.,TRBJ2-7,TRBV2,CASEGNRIYNEQYF,TGTGCCAGCGAGGGGAATAGAATTTACAATGAGCAGTACTTC
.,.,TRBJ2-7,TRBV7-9,CASSLDNTYEQYF,TGTGCCAGCAGCCTCGACAACACCTACGAGCAGTACTTC
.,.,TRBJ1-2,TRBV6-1,CASSVSRNFFGYTF,TGTGCCAGCAGTGTAAGCAGAAACTTCTTTGGCTACACCTTC
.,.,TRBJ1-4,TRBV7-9,CASSYRWGSEKLFF,TGTGCCAGCAGCTACAGGTGGGGAAGTGAAAAACTGTTTTTT
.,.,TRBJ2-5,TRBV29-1,CSVERDLQETQYF,TGCAGCGTTGAACGGGACTTACAAGAGACCCAGTACTTC
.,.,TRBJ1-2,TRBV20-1,CSARVTDGYTF,TGCAGTGCTAGAGTGACAGATGGCTACACCTTC